The TCR beta chain described here comes from a study of shared clonotypes between healthy human individuals. Looking at the study overall: Every donor yielded three CD4 naive, three CD4 memory, two CD8 naive and one CD8 memory plate.

The CDR3 has 13 residues. The J segment lost 6 bases and the V segment lost 5 bases, leaving 6 bases of the junction unmatched. Germline V gene data show CDR1 as MDHEN and CDR2 as SYDVKM. The table came from immunoSEQ multiplex PCR; TCRdb's copy has only in-frame clones and leaves some out. Of 2 million to 2.5 million clones listed, roughly 94% are singletons. The TCR was taken from a man younger than 30 in good health. Sequencing was carried out using naive CD4+ T cells sorted from blood. Sample subset: CD45RA+ positively selected. The chain employs TRBV28 and TRBJ1-2; the match to TRBD1 covers 7 bases. The CDR3 is CASSPPQGDGYTF. As DNA, the CDR3 is TGTGCCAGCAGTCCGCCGCAGGGGGATGGCTACACCTTC.